This TCR beta chain appears in the sequencing data of a study of T cells in localized non-small cell lung cancer. Overall study results and limits: Elevated blood T cell density was associated with longer overall survival. Uninvolved adjacent lung had the highest recorded T cell clonality, with tumor below it. Sequencing covered just one tumor region, so heterogeneity cannot be ruled out.

Profiling relied on immunoSEQ multiplex PCR, and the TCRdb table lists in-frame clones only, not all of them. The data contain 1,500 to 2,000 clones, more than 25% of them singletons. The sampled adjacent lung lay at least 2 cm from the tumor margin and showed no atypia. This clone is classed as large. Its antigen is as yet unknown. This CDR3 comprises 14 residues. Between the trimmed V and J ends, which lost 4 bases and 0 bases, there was a span of 9 bases. Germline loops: CDR1 KGHSH, CDR2 LQKENI. The sequence was obtained from a male donor aged 60 or over with stage II lung adenocarcinoma. The V gene is TRBV18, the J gene TRBJ1-1, with D possibly matching TRBD1 (6 bases). Sequences were derived from normal lung tissue next to the tumor, sampled before any cancer treatment. CDR3 coding DNA: TGTGCCAGCTCACTGGACAGATTGAACACTGAAGCTTTCTTT. It yields the protein CASSLDRLNTEAFF.